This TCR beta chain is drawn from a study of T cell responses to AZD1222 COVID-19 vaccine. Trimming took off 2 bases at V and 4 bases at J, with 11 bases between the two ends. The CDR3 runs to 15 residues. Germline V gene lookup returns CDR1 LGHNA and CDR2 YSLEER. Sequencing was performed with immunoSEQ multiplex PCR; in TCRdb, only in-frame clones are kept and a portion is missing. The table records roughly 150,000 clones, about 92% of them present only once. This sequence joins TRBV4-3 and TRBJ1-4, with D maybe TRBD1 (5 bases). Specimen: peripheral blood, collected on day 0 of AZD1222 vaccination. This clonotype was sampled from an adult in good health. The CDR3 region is CASSQLAGYNEKLFF. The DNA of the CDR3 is TGCGCCAGCAGCCAACTAGCAGGGTATAATGAAAAACTGTTTTTT.